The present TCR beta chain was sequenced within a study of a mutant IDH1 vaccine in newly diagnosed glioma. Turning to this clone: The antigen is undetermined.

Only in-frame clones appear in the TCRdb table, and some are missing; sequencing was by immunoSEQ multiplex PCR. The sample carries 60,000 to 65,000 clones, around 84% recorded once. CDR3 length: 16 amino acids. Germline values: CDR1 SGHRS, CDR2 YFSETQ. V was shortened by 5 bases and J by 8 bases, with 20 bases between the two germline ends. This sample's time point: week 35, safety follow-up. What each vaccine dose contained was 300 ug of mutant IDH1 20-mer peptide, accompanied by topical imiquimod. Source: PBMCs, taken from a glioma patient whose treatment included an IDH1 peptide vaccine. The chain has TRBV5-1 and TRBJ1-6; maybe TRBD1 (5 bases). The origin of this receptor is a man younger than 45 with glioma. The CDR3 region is CASSPDLGDRHSPLHF. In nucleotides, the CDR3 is TGCGCCAGCAGTCCAGATCTAGGGGATAGGCATTCACCCCTCCACTTT.